Presented here are 18 T cell receptor beta chains from one specimen sequenced in a study of cytomegalovirus exposure and HLA in healthy donors. The PCR was carried out with 60 Vbeta primers and 13 Jbeta primers. Sequencing used immunoSEQ multiplex PCR; TCRdb keeps in-frame clones, though not all of them. Counted here are about 180,000 clones, around 80% occurring once; the ten biggest clones make up 2.5%. Sequenced material: PBMCs. Every receptor here comes from a woman under 40 in good health and CMV-seropositive.

Remarks on this clone: One end of the junction is discordant with germline, which a read error may explain. The CDR3 coding sequence is TGTGCCAGCTTAGCGGGGTCGGCCTATAATTCACCCATCCACTTT. Amino acids: CASLAGSAYNSPIHF. The rearrangement joins TRBV6-5 to TRBJ1-6; D is undetermined. The V gene's germline CDR1 is MNHEY and CDR2 SVGAGI. The CDR3 consists of 15 residues.

This rearrangement joins TRBV13 to TRBJ2-7; TRBD1 matches 9 bases. CDR1 is PRHDT and CDR2 is FYEKMQ in the germline V gene (reference sequence). The CDR3 is 15 amino acids. V gave up 5 bases and J gave up 5 bases; unmatched junction bases: 10. CDR3: CASSPRGQGNHEQYF. CDR3 DNA: TGTGCCAGCAGCCCTCGGGGACAGGGTAACCACGAGCAGTACTTC.

The rearrangement joins TRBV9 to TRBJ2-1, with D possibly matching TRBD1 (6 bases). Trimming pared 0 bases from V and 8 bases from J, leaving 18 bases between. The CDR3 covers 16 residues. Per the germline V gene, CDR1 is SGDLS and CDR2 is YYNGEE. DNA for the CDR3: TGTGCCAGCAGCGTAGCGGGCGGCCAGGGGCTGGATGAGCAGTTCTTC. Protein: CASSVAGGQGLDEQFF.

This chain connects TRBV18 to TRBJ1-4; no reliable D call. The CDR3 extends over 13 amino acids. CDR1 is KGHSH and CDR2 is LQKENI in the germline V gene. Trimming took 6 bases from V and 4 from J, leaving 9 bases between them. CDR3 in DNA: TGTGCCAGCTCGCTTGGCCTTAATGAAAAACTGTTTTTT. It is translated as CASSLGLNEKLFF.

The chain has TRBV5-4 and TRBJ1-3; tentative D call: TRBD1 (5 bases). The CDR3 consists of 14 residues. Germline lookup yields CDR1 SGHNT and CDR2 YYREEE (reference sequence). V lost 0 bases to trimming and J lost 8 bases, with 12 bases between them. The CDR3 DNA reads as TGTGCCAGCAGCTTGGCCAGGGATTGGGACACCATATATTTT. Amino acid sequence: CASSLARDWDTIYF.

This chain links TRBV28 with TRBJ1-2, with D tentatively TRBD1 (5 bases). CDR3 length: 14 amino acids. V was pared by 4 bases and J by 4 bases, with 13 bases between. The germline CDR1 and CDR2 sequences are MDHEN and SYDVKM. In DNA form, the CDR3 reads TGTGCCAGCAGTTCAGACAGCCGTTCCTATGGCTACACCTTC. Its translation is CASSSDSRSYGYTF.

The V call is TRBV10-2, the J call TRBJ1-5; no reliable D call. Trimming shortened V by 1 base and J by 7 bases, and 17 bases separated the two germline ends. CDR1 is WSHSY and CDR2 is SAAADI in the germline V gene. CDR3 length equals 16 residues. The CDR3 DNA follows: TGCGCCAGCAGTGAGTACAGACGAGGGAGCGCCCAGCCCCAGCATTTT. Protein: CASSEYRRGSAQPQHF.

There are a few counts of this clone. The chain recombines TRBV6-5 with TRBJ2-6; 7 positions match TRBD1. Trimming took 2 bases from V and 4 from J; bases not matched to a gene: 2. Germline-derived CDR1 and CDR2 are MNHEY and SVGAGI. CDR3 length: 15 amino acids. For the CDR3, the DNA is TGTGCCAGCAGTTACGAGGGGGCGGGGGCCAACGTCCTGACTTTC. It specifies CASSYEGAGANVLTF.

J is TRBJ2-7 and V is TRBV11-3, with TRBD2 matching 7 bases. CDR1 is SGHNT, CDR2 YENEEA, per germline. Trimming cost V 1 base and J 3 bases; bases outside gene matches: 6. This CDR3 comprises 15 residues. CDR3 protein: CASSLAGTIDYEQYF. The DNA of the CDR3 is TGTGCCAGCAGCTTAGCCGGGACTATCGACTACGAGCAGTACTTC. Looking up the rest from reference TRBV11-3 and TRBJ2-7 gives the full variable domain: EAGVVQSPRYKIIEKKQPVAFWCNPISGHNTLYWYLQNLGQGPELLIRYENEEAVDDSQLPKDRFSAERLKGVDSTLKIQPAELGDSAVYLCASSLAGTIDYEQYFGPGTRLTVT.

The J gene is TRBJ1-3, the V gene TRBV28; 8 positions agree with TRBD1. Per germline, CDR1 MDHEN and CDR2 SYDVKM. The ends lost 5 bases at V and 4 bases at J; junction bases unmatched: 4. The CDR3 is 14 amino acids. CDR3 coding DNA: TGTGCCAGCAGTAAGACAGGGGTAGGAAACACCATATATTTT. It translates to CASSKTGVGNTIYF.

This sequence joins TRBV5-4 and TRBJ1-2, with D possibly being TRBD1 (5 bases). The CDR3 extends over 15 amino acids. In germline, CDR1 is SGHNT, CDR2 YYREEE (reference sequence). The V end was cut by 7 bases, the J end by 8 bases, with 24 bases between. The CDR3 sequence: CASLSPGSQGTGYTF. The CDR3 DNA sequence: TGTGCCAGCTTATCCCCCGGCAGCCAGGGTACGGGCTACACCTTC.

This clone has only one observation. The chain joins TRBV7-2 to TRBJ1-2; 9 nucleotides agree with TRBD1. With V trimmed by 3 bases and J by 5 bases, 7 bases remained unmatched. The CDR3 spans 15 residues. The V gene's germline CDR1 is SGHTA and CDR2 FQGNSA. CDR3 in amino acids: CASSLEAQGAYGYTF. For the CDR3, the DNA is TGTGCCAGCAGCTTGGAAGCACAGGGGGCGTATGGCTACACCTTC. Using reference TRBV7-2 and TRBJ1-2 for the parts outside the CDR3, the full variable domain is GAGVSQSPSNKVTEKGKDVELRCDPISGHTALYWYRQSLGQGLEFLIYFQGNSAPDKSGLPSDRFSAERTGGSVSTLTIQRTQQEDSAVYLCASSLEAQGAYGYTFGSGTRLTVV.

The J gene is TRBJ1-5, the V gene TRBV11-2, with D unresolved. V lost 1 base and J 5 bases, leaving 6 bases between the germline ends. Germline CDR1 and CDR2: SGHAT and FQNNGV. The CDR3 contains 13 residues. The DNA of the CDR3 is TGTGCCAGCAGCTTAGCCCTATATCAGCCCCAGCATTTT. Its protein is CASSLALYQPQHF. The full variable domain, completed using reference TRBV11-2 and TRBJ1-5, is EAGVAQSPRYKIIEKRQSVAFWCNPISGHATLYWYQQILGQGPKLLIQFQNNGVVDDSQLPKDRFSAERLKGVDSTLKIQPAKLEDSAVYLCASSLALYQPQHFGDGTRLSIL.

The chain links TRBV7-9 to TRBJ2-3; a weak D match, TRBD1 (5 bases). Trimming removed 1 base from V and 4 bases from J, with 15 bases in between. This CDR3 has 16 residues. Germline V gene data show CDR1 as SEHNR and CDR2 as FQNEAQ (reference sequence). CDR3 residues: CASSLGLRQGADTQYF. The CDR3 coding sequence is TGTGCCAGCAGCTTAGGTCTGAGGCAGGGCGCAGATACGCAGTATTTT.

This clone appeared once. V and J are TRBV7-9 and TRBJ1-3; 7 bases are shared with TRBD1. Trimming removed 5 bases from V and 1 base from J; junction bases left unmatched: 14. This CDR3 is built from 18 residues. The germline gives CDR1 SEHNR, CDR2 FQNEAQ (reference sequence). CDR3 amino acids: CASSTHRGATPSGNTIYF. The CDR3, as DNA: TGTGCCAGCAGCACTCACAGGGGAGCCACTCCTTCTGGAAACACCATATATTTT.

The chain links TRBV2 to TRBJ1-5, with D perhaps matching TRBD1 (6 bases). There are 14 residues in the CDR3. Trimming took off 5 bases at V and 5 bases at J, with 13 bases between the two ends. Germline V CDR1 and CDR2: SNHLY, FYNNEI. The CDR3, as DNA: TGTGCCAGCAGTCGGCAGGGGCAGGATCAGCCCCAGCATTTT. Encoded protein: CASSRQGQDQPQHF.

The chain couples TRBV11-2 to TRBJ1-3, with no clear D. Germline V CDR1 and CDR2: SGHAT, FQNNGV. The V gene lost 2 bases and the J gene lost 6 bases, with 14 bases spanning the gap. The CDR3 totals 15 residues. Here the CDR3 reads CASSLSGMFENTIYF. DNA of the CDR3: TGTGCCAGCAGCTTATCGGGGATGTTCGAAAACACCATATATTTT.

This clone has more than one count but fewer than ten. This rearrangement joins TRBV10-3 to TRBJ2-7; a possible D gene is TRBD2 (5 bases). Looked up from germline, CDR1 is ENHRY and CDR2 is SYGVKD. V gave up 4 bases and J gave up 3 bases, with 7 bases separating them. The CDR3 spans 12 residues. The CDR3 protein is CAISAGNYEQYF. DNA for the CDR3: TGTGCCATCAGTGCGGGGAACTACGAGCAGTACTTC.